Listed below are T cell receptor beta chains from one sample, sequenced in a study of blood T cells in healthy people across ages. In TCRdb, the 5' RACE reads were re-called with MiXCR into one record per CDR3 protein. The table has 1.5 million to 2 million distinct CDR3 sequences, less than 50% seen once. Sequencing was done on a sample of blood. The source of these receptors is a woman aged 35 to 49 in good health. The CDR3 runs from the conserved cysteine through the conserved F or W. The order of the fields is J gene, clone size, V gene, D gene, CDR3 protein, CDR3 DNA. A D gene is named only where the DNA matches it firmly. The size of a clone is reported for some rows only, either as once, few or many, or as a class for expanded clones.

TRBJ1-2 few TRBV29-1 TRBD1 CSAGQGASNYGYTF TGCAGCGCCGGACAGGGAGCTTCTAACTATGGCTACACCTTC
TRBJ2-7 few TRBV29-1 NA CSVDGDYEQYF TGCAGCGTTGACGGGGACTACGAGCAGTACTTC
TRBJ2-5 many TRBV28 NA CASNAPWTEETQYF TGTGCCAGCAACGCACCCTGGACAGAAGAGACCCAGTACTTC
TRBJ2-5 NA TRBV5-1 TRBD1 CASSGAQGARETQYF TGCGCCAGCAGCGGAGCACAGGGGGCTCGGGAGACCCAGTACTTC
TRBJ2-5 NA TRBV11-2 TRBD2 CASSLEGLAMGTQYF TGTGCCAGCAGCTTAGAGGGACTAGCAATGGGGACCCAGTACTTC
TRBJ1-1 NA TRBV7-9 TRBD1 CASRSDRGKAFF TGTGCCAGCAGATCAGACAGGGGCAAAGCTTTCTTT
TRBJ1-2 NA TRBV29-1 TRBD1 CSVGGDRGNYGYTF TGCAGCGTGGGGGGGGACAGGGGGAACTATGGCTACACCTTC
TRBJ2-5 NA TRBV7-2 NA CASSLMGRLLRYQETQYF TGTGCCAGCAGCTTAATGGGGCGGCTTCTGAGGTACCAAGAGACCCAGTACTTC
TRBJ2-1 few TRBV7-2 TRBD2 CASTAWGGSYNEQFF TGTGCCAGCACCGCATGGGGGGGTTCATACAATGAGCAGTTCTTC
TRBJ1-6 few TRBV11-2 NA CASSLAAGYNSPLHF TGTGCCAGCAGCTTAGCGGCCGGTTATAATTCACCCCTCCACTTT
TRBJ2-7 NA TRBV20-1 TRBD1 CSARAHRDRGLGEQYF TGCAGTGCTAGAGCTCACCGGGACAGGGGGCTGGGGGAGCAGTACTTC
TRBJ2-7 NA TRBV6-2/TRBV6-3 NA CASSYPGETYEQYF TGTGCCAGCAGTTACCCAGGGGAAACCTACGAGCAGTACTTC
TRBJ2-7 few TRBV20-1 TRBD1 CSAYSAGTGVYEQYF TGCAGTGCCTACTCGGCCGGGACAGGGGTCTACGAGCAGTACTTC
TRBJ2-7 NA TRBV15 NA CATSRGRQAGEQYF TGTGCCACCAGCAGAGGAAGACAGGCGGGCGAGCAGTACTTC
TRBJ2-3 few TRBV20-1 TRBD1 CSARAGQGTDTQYF TGCAGTGCCAGAGCTGGACAGGGCACAGATACGCAGTATTTT
TRBJ2-4 few TRBV20-1 TRBD2 CSAREASGRLWEQYF TGCAGTGCTAGAGAGGCTAGCGGGCGGCTCTGGGAGCAGTACTTC
TRBJ2-4 once TRBV6-2/TRBV6-3 TRBD2 CASSFRLAERNIQYF TGTGCCAGCAGTTTTAGACTAGCGGAACGAAACATTCAGTACTTC
TRBJ2-3 NA TRBV7-2 NA CASSGSGVGADTQYF TGTGCCAGCAGCGGATCAGGGGTTGGGGCAGATACGCAGTATTTT
TRBJ2-3 NA TRBV9 NA CASSDLPGTDTQYF TGTGCCAGCAGTGATCTCCCGGGCACAGATACGCAGTATTTT
TRBJ2-5 few TRBV12-3/TRBV12-4 NA CASSLGGPGETQYF TGTGCCAGCAGTTTAGGGGGGCCGGGGGAGACCCAGTACTTC
TRBJ2-5 NA TRBV14 NA CASSQVGTTQYF TGTGCCAGCAGCCAAGTTGGAACGACCCAGTACTTC
TRBJ1-5 NA TRBV6-1 NA CASSATSNQPQHF TGTGCCAGCAGTGCCACCAGCAATCAGCCCCAGCATTTT
TRBJ2-7 few TRBV4-2 TRBD1 CASSLGTGEAEQYF TGTGCCAGCAGCCTTGGGACAGGGGAGGCCGAGCAGTACTTC
TRBJ2-5 NA TRBV28 NA CASSKLAQETQYF TGTGCCAGCAGTAAACTAGCACAAGAGACCCAGTACTTC
TRBJ2-3 NA TRBV9 NA CASSVDQITSTDTQYF TGTGCCAGCAGCGTAGATCAGATAACTAGCACAGATACGCAGTATTTT
TRBJ1-4 NA TRBV4-2 NA CASSQGRGVDEKLFF TGTGCCAGCAGCCAAGGCCGGGGTGTTGACGAAAAACTGTTTTTT
TRBJ1-1 NA TRBV7-2 TRBD1 CASSLARQGLGTEAFF TGTGCCAGCAGCTTGGCCAGACAGGGGTTAGGGACTGAAGCTTTCTTT
TRBJ1-2 few TRBV27 NA CASSSYRDGYTF TGTGCCAGCAGTTCCTATAGGGATGGCTACACCTTC
TRBJ1-2 few TRBV4-2 NA CASRFQGGAEYGYTF TGTGCCAGCAGATTCCAGGGTGGTGCGGAATATGGCTACACCTTC
TRBJ1-4 NA TRBV2 NA CASTEGLGLSDEKLFF TGTGCCAGCACCGAAGGTCTGGGTCTGAGCGATGAAAAACTGTTTTTT
TRBJ1-2 NA TRBV29-1 NA CGVEDEGKRDGYTF TGCGGCGTTGAGGATGAAGGGAAGCGAGATGGCTACACCTTC
TRBJ1-1 NA TRBV12-3/TRBV12-4 NA CASSPSARWRGQAFF TGTGCCAGCAGTCCGAGCGCCCGCTGGAGGGGTCAAGCTTTCTTT
TRBJ2-5 NA TRBV5-1 TRBD2 CASSSTGTSSNEQYF TGCGCCAGCAGCTCCACCGGGACTAGCAGCAATGAGCAGTACTTC
TRBJ2-5 NA TRBV28 TRBD2 CASSLSQGSGGLQETQYF TGTGCCAGCAGTTTAAGCCAGGGAAGCGGGGGGTTACAAGAGACCCAGTACTTC
TRBJ2-5 NA TRBV7-9 NA CASSSPLGGVETQYF TGTGCCAGCAGCTCCCCCCTGGGCGGGGTAGAGACCCAGTACTTC